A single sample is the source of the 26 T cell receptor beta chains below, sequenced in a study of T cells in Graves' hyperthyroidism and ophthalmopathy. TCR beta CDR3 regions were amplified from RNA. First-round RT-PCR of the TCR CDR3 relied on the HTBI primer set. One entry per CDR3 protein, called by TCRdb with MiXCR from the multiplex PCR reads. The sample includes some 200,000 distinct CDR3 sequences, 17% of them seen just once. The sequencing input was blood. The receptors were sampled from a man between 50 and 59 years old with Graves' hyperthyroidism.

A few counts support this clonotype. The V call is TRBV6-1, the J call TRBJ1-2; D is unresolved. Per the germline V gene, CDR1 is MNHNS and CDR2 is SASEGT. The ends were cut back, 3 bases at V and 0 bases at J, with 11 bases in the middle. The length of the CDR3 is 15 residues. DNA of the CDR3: TGTGCCAGCAGTGATCGGGTCTCTACTAACTATGGCTACACCTTC. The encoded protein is CASSDRVSTNYGYTF.

CDR3 loop: CASSSPLADSYNEQFF. CDR3 bases: TGTGCCAGCAGTTCCCCGTTAGCGGACTCCTACAATGAGCAGTTCTTC. The chain employs TRBV6-2 or TRBV6-3 and TRBJ2-1; a weak D match, TRBD2 (6 bases). The CDR3 sequence is 16 residues long. Germline V lookup: CDR1 MNHEY, CDR2 SVGEGT. Between the trimmed V and J ends, which lost 4 bases and 0 bases, there was a span of 13 bases.

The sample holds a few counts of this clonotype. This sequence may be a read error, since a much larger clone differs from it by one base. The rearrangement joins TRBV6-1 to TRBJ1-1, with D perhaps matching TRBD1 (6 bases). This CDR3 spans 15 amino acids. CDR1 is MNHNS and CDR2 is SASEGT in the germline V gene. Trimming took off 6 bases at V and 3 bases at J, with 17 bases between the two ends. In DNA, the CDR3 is TGTGCCAGCAGAGACGTAGGGGGAGGCGACACTGAAGCTTTCTTT. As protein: CASRDVGGGDTEAFF.

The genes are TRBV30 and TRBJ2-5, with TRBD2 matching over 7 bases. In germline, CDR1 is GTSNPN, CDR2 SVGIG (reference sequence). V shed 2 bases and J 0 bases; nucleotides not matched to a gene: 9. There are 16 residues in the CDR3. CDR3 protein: CAWSRDWGGYQETQYF. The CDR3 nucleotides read TGTGCCTGGAGTCGGGACTGGGGGGGGTACCAAGAGACCCAGTACTTC.

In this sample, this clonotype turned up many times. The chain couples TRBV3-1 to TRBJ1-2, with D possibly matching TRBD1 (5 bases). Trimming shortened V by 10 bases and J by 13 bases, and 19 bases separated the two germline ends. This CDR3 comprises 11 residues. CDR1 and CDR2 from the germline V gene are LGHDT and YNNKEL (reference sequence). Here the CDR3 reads CATQGVRTVTF. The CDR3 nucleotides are TGTGCCACCCAGGGTGTTCGGACGGTCACCTTC.

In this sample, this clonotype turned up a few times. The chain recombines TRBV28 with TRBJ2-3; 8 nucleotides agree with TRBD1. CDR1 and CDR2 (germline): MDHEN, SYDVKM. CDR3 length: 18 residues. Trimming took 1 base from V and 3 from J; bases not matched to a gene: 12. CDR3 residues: CASSLSPSGQGWTDTQYF. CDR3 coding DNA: TGTGCCAGCAGTTTATCCCCCTCCGGACAGGGATGGACAGATACGCAGTATTTT.

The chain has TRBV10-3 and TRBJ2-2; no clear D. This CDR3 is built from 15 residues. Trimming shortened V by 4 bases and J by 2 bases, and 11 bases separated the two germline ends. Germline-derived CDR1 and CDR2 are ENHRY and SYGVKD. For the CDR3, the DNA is TGTGCCATCAGTGCTACCCCCACAAACACCGGGGAGCTGTTTTTT. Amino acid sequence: CAISATPTNTGELFF.

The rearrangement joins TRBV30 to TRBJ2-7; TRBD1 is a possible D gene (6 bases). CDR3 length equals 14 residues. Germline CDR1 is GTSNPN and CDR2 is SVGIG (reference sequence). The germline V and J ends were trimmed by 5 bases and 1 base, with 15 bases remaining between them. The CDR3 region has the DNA TGTGCCTGGTCACAGGGAGCTTTATCCTACGAGCAGTACTTC. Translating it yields CAWSQGALSYEQYF.

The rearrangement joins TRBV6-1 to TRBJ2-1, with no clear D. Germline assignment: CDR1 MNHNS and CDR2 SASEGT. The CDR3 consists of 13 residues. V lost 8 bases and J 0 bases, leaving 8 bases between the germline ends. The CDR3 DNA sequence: TGTGCCAGCGGGCAGAGCTCCTACAATGAGCAGTTCTTC. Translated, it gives CASGQSSYNEQFF.

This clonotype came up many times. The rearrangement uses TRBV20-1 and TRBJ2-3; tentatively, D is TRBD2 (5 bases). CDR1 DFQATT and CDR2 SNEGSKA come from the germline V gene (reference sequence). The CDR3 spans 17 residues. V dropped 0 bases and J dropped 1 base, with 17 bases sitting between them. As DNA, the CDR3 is TGCAGTGCTAGAGATCCCGGTGGAGGCAGCCGCACAGATACGCAGTATTTT. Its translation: CSARDPGGGSRTDTQYF.

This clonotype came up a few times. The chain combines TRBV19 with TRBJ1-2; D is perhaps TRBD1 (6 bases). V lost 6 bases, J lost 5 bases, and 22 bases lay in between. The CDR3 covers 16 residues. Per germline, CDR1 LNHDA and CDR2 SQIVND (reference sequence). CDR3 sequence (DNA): TGTGCCAGTAGCCGGGGACAAAGGACAGTATTATATGGCTACACCTTC. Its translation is CASSRGQRTVLYGYTF.

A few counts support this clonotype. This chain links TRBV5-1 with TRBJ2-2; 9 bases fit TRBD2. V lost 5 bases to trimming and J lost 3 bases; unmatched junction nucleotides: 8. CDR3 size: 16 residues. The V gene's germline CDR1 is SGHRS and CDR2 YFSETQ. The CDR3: CASRAFASGDTGELFF. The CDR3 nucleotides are TGCGCCAGCAGAGCTTTTGCTAGCGGGGACACCGGGGAGCTGTTTTTT.

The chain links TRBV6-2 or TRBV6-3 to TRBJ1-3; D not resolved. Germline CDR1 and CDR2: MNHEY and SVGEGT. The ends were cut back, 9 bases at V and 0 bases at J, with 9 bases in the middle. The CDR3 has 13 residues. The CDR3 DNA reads TGTGCCAGTCGGAGGGCCTCTGGAAACACCATATATTTT. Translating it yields CASRRASGNTIYF.

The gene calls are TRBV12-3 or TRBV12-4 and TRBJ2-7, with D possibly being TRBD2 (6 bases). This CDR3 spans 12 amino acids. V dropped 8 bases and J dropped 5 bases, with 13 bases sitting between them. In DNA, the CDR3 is TGTGCCAGCGCGGAGGGTCGCCACGAGCAGTACTTC. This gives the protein CASAEGRHEQYF.

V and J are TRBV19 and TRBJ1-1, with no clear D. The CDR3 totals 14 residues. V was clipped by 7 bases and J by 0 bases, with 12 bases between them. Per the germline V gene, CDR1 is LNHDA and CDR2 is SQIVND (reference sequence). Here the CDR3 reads CASKREGLNTEAFF. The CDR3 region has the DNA TGTGCCAGTAAAAGAGAGGGCTTGAACACTGAAGCTTTCTTT.

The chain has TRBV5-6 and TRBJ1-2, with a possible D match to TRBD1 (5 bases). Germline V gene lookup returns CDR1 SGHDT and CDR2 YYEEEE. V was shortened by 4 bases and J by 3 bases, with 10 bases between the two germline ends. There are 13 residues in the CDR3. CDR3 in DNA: TGTGCCAGCAGCGGGGGACCGTACTATGGCTACACCTTC. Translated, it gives CASSGGPYYGYTF.

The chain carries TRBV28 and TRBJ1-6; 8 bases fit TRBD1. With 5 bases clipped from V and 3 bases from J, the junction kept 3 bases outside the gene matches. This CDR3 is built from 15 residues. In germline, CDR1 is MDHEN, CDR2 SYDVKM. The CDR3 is CASSRQGNYNSPLHF. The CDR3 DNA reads TGTGCCAGCAGTCGACAGGGGAACTATAATTCACCCCTCCACTTT.

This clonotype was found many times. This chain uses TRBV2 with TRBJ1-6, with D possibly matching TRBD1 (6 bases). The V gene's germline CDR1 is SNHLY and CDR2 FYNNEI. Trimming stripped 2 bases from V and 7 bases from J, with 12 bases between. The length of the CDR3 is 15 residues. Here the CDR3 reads CASSESGVENSPLHF. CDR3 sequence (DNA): TGTGCCAGCAGTGAATCAGGGGTAGAGAATTCACCCCTCCACTTT.

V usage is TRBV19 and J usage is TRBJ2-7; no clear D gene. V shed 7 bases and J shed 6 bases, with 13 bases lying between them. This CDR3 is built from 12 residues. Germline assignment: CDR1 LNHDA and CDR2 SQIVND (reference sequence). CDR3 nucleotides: TGTGCCAGTACCAACCCCCCTTGCGAGCAGTACTTC. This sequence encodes CASTNPPCEQYF.

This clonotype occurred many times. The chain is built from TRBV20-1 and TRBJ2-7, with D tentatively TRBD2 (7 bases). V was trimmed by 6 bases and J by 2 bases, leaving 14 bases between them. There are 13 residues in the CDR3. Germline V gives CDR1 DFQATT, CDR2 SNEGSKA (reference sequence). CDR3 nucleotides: TGCAGTGCCGGGGGGCTAGCGGCCTACGAGCAGTACTTC. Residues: CSAGGLAAYEQYF.

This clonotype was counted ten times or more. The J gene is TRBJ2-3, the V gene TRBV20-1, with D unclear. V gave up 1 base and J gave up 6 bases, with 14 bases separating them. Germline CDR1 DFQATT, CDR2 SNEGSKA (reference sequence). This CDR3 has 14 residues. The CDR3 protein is CSARGWADGDTQYF. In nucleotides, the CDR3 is TGCAGTGCTAGAGGTTGGGCGGATGGGGATACGCAGTATTTT.

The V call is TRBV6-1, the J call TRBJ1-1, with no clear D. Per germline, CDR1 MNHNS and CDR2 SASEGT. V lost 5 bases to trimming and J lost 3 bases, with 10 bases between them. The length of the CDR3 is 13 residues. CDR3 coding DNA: TGTGCCAGCAGTACGCAAGGTTACACTGAAGCTTTCTTT. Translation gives CASSTQGYTEAFF.

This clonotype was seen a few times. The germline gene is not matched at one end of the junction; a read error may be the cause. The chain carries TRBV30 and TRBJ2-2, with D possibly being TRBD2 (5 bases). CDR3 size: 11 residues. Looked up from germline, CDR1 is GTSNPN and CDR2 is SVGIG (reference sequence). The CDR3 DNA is TGTGCCTGGAGTGTAACCGGGGAGCCGTTTTTT. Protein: CAWSVTGEPFF.

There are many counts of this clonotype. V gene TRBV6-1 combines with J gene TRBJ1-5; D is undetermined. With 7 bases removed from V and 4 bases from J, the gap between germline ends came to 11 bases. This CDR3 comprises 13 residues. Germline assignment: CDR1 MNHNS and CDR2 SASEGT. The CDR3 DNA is TGTGCCAGCATGAAGGATTTGAATCAGCCCCAGCATTTT. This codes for CASMKDLNQPQHF.

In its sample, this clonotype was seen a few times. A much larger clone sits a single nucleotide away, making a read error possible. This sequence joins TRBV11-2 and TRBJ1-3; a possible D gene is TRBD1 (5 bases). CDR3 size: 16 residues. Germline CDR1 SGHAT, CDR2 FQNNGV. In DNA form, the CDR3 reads TGTGCCAGCAGCTCTAGACAGAAATCGTCTGGAAACACCACATATTTT. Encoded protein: CASSSRQKSSGNTTYF.

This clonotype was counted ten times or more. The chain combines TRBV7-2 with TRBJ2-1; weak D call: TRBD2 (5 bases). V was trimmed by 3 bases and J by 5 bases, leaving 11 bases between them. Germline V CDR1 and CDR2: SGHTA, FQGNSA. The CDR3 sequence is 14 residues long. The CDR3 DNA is TGTGCCAGCAGCTTTTTTAGCGCCGACAATGAGCAGTTCTTC. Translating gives CASSFFSADNEQFF.